This is a list of T cell receptor beta chains from one sample in a study of regulatory T cells. The assay was immunoSEQ multiplex PCR, and TCRdb's table has in-frame clones only and misses some. The table shows 30,000 to 40,000 clones, with approximately 93% occurring only once. The sequencing sample was made of conventional CD4+ T cells sorted from blood. The receptors were gathered from a child aged 2-9 years with CD3G deficiency. Both conserved end residues are part of each CDR3. A D gene is named only where the DNA matches it firmly. Only some rows state a clone size, as once, few, many or a class for expanded clones.

.,TRBJ2-7,15,TRBV5-1,TRBD1,CASSLAGTGEEEQYF,TGCGCCAGCAGCTTGGCCGGGACAGGGGAGGAAGAGCAGTACTTC
.,TRBJ1-1,14,TRBV28,.,CASSTPGGSTEAFF,TGTGCCAGCAGTACCCCCGGGGGATCCACTGAAGCTTTCTTT
.,TRBJ2-3,15,TRBV7-8,TRBD2,CASSLMPGGTDTQYF,TGTGCCAGCAGCTTAATGCCGGGGGGAACAGATACGCAGTATTTT
.,TRBJ1-1,14,TRBV28,TRBD1,CATRRGLLRTEAFF,TGTGCCACCAGGAGGGGGCTCTTGAGAACTGAAGCTTTCTTT
.,TRBJ2-7,15,TRBV6-1,TRBD2,CASSHPTSGSYEQYF,TGTGCCAGCAGCCACCCGACTAGCGGGTCCTACGAGCAGTACTTC
.,TRBJ1-4,13,TRBV28,.,CASTAPGGEKLFF,TGTGCCAGCACGGCACCTGGGGGAGAAAAACTGTTTTTT
.,TRBJ2-7,12,TRBV6-1,.,CASSGTIYEQYF,TGTGCCAGCAGTGGCACAATCTACGAGCAGTACTTC
.,TRBJ2-7,13,TRBV28,TRBD2,CASSLWGGNEQYF,TGTGCCAGCAGTTTATGGGGGGGGAACGAGCAGTACTTC
.,TRBJ1-2,16,TRBV19,.,CASSIVLSGVHYGYTF,TGTGCCAGTAGTATAGTTCTCTCGGGAGTTCACTATGGCTACACCTTC
.,TRBJ1-1,13,TRBV19,.,CASAPWVGTEAFF,TGTGCCAGTGCCCCCTGGGTTGGCACTGAAGCTTTCTTT
.,TRBJ1-4,13,TRBV28,.,CASTDGGNEKLFF,TGTGCCAGCACGGACGGTGGGAATGAAAAACTGTTTTTT
.,TRBJ2-2,17,TRBV28,.,CASSFTRGATNTGELFF,TGTGCCAGCAGTTTCACGAGGGGGGCGACGAACACCGGGGAGCTGTTTTTT
large,TRBJ1-5,14,TRBV21-1,.,CASRKSRSNQPQHF,TGTGCCAGCAGGAAAAGTAGGTCCAATCAGCCCCAGCATTTT
.,TRBJ2-4,15,TRBV18,TRBD2,CTSSAAGGPQNIQYF,TGTACCAGCTCAGCAGCGGGAGGGCCACAAAACATTCAGTACTTC
once,TRBJ2-7,15,TRBV28,TRBD1,CASSLFSTGQREQYF,TGTGCCAGCAGTTTATTCTCGACGGGACAGCGGGAGCAGTACTTC
.,TRBJ2-1,15,TRBV30,TRBD1,CAWREPGQGAGEQFF,TGTGCCTGGAGAGAACCGGGACAGGGGGCCGGTGAGCAGTTCTTC
.,TRBJ2-5,18,TRBV5-1,TRBD1,CASSLSGFVGQGDETQYF,TGCGCCAGCAGCTTGTCGGGCTTCGTTGGACAGGGGGACGAGACCCAGTACTTC
.,TRBJ2-4,15,TRBV28,.,CASSSRGLAKNIQYF,TGTGCCAGCAGTTCTCGGGGGTTAGCCAAAAACATTCAGTACTTC
.,TRBJ2-1,16,TRBV5-1,.,CASSLGWGGSGNEQFF,TGCGCCAGCAGCTTGGGTTGGGGCGGTTCCGGCAATGAGCAGTTCTTC
.,TRBJ2-7,13,TRBV28,.,CASSQTSDSWVYF,TGTGCCAGCAGCCAGACCTCGGACAGTTGGGTGTACTTC
.,TRBJ2-6,15,TRBV5-1,.,CASSLEAGGANVLTF,TGCGCCAGCAGCTTGGAGGCTGGTGGGGCCAACGTCCTGACTTTC
.,TRBJ1-2,14,TRBV10-2,.,CASSGGVNGYGYTF,TGCGCCAGCAGTGGAGGGGTAAATGGCTATGGCTACACCTTC
.,TRBJ1-1,12,TRBV28,.,CASSLQGTEAFF,TGTGCCAGCAGTTTACAGGGGACCGAAGCTTTCTTT
.,TRBJ1-1,12,TRBV7-9,.,CAIGTVNTEAFF,TGTGCCATCGGGACGGTGAACACTGAAGCTTTCTTT
.,TRBJ1-1,13,TRBV6-1,.,CASRFQLNTEAFF,TGTGCCAGCAGGTTTCAACTGAACACTGAAGCTTTCTTT
.,TRBJ2-5,16,TRBV7-8,TRBD1,CASSSRTGGYGETQYF,TGTGCCAGCAGCTCAAGGACAGGGGGGTATGGAGAGACCCAGTACTTC
once,TRBJ2-4,14,TRBV11-2,.,CASSSWEAKNIQYF,TGTGCCAGCAGCTCATGGGAAGCCAAAAACATTCAGTACTTC
.,TRBJ2-7,15,TRBV6-1,.,CASSEGRPPDYEQYF,TGTGCCAGCAGTGAAGGGCGGCCACCGGACTACGAGCAGTACTTC
.,TRBJ2-4,15,TRBV14,TRBD1,CASSQGRTGLNIQYF,TGTGCCAGCAGCCAGGGTCGGACAGGCTTAAACATTCAGTACTTC
.,TRBJ1-5,14,TRBV10-2,.,CASSEAVLGQPQHF,TGCGCCAGCAGTGAAGCTGTTCTCGGACAGCCCCAGCATTTT
.,TRBJ2-7,13,TRBV6-1,TRBD1,CASSPGGPYEQYF,TGTGCCAGCAGCCCAGGGGGCCCCTACGAGCAGTACTTC
.,TRBJ2-3,14,TRBV6-1,TRBD2,CAGDSGSASDTQYF,TGTGCCGGAGATAGCGGGAGCGCGTCAGATACGCAGTATTTT
.,TRBJ1-1,13,TRBV7-8,.,CASSPRWNTEAFF,TGTGCCAGCAGCCCCCGGTGGAACACTGAAGCTTTCTTT
few,TRBJ1-5,12,TRBV28,TRBD1,CASSPPRGPQHF,TGTGCCAGCAGTCCACCCAGGGGGCCACAGCATTTT
.,TRBJ1-2,12,TRBV28,.,CASSRGPYGYTF,TGTGCCAGCTCGCGAGGACCCTATGGCTACACCTTC
.,TRBJ1-1,13,TRBV10-3,.,CAISEQGHTEAFF,TGTGCCATCAGTGAGCAGGGTCACACTGAAGCTTTCTTT
.,TRBJ1-5,14,TRBV6-1,TRBD1,CASSEDRVEQPQHF,TGTGCCAGCAGCGAGGACAGGGTTGAACAGCCCCAGCATTTT
.,TRBJ2-1,18,TRBV7-9,TRBD2,CASSLESTSGRYYNEQFF,TGTGCCAGCAGCTTAGAGTCTACTAGCGGGAGGTATTACAATGAGCAGTTCTTC
.,TRBJ2-1,13,TRBV7-9,.,CASSLSPHNEQFF,TGTGCCAGCAGCTTGAGTCCCCACAATGAGCAGTTCTTC
.,TRBJ2-7,14,TRBV6-6,TRBD1,CASSSQGATYEQYF,TGTGCCAGCAGTTCGCAGGGGGCGACGTACGAGCAGTACTTC
once,TRBJ2-2,14,TRBV9,.,CASSVDGDTGELFF,TGTGCCAGCAGCGTAGACGGGGACACCGGGGAGCTGTTTTTT
.,TRBJ2-3,13,TRBV6-1,.,CASSHRVSDTQYF,TGTGCCAGCTCTCACAGGGTGTCAGATACGCAGTATTTT
.,TRBJ1-1,14,TRBV19,TRBD1,CASMDRARGTEAFF,TGTGCCAGTATGGACAGGGCCCGGGGCACTGAAGCTTTCTTT
.,TRBJ1-1,11,TRBV6-5,.,CASSSGAEAFF,TGTGCCAGCAGTTCTGGGGCTGAAGCTTTCTTT
.,TRBJ2-1,14,TRBV5-1,.,CASSLDSRGNEQFF,TGCGCCAGCAGCTTGGACTCTCGGGGGAATGAGCAGTTCTTC
once,TRBJ1-1,12,TRBV28,.,CAASDFNTEAFF,TGTGCCGCGAGTGATTTTAACACTGAAGCTTTCTTT
.,TRBJ1-1,17,TRBV28,.,CASSARRGSRSNTEAFF,TGTGCCAGCAGCGCTAGGCGGGGCTCAAGGTCGAACACTGAAGCTTTCTTT
.,TRBJ2-7,15,TRBV28,TRBD1,CASSLVATGMREQYF,TGTGCCAGCAGCCTGGTGGCGACAGGGATGCGCGAGCAGTACTTC